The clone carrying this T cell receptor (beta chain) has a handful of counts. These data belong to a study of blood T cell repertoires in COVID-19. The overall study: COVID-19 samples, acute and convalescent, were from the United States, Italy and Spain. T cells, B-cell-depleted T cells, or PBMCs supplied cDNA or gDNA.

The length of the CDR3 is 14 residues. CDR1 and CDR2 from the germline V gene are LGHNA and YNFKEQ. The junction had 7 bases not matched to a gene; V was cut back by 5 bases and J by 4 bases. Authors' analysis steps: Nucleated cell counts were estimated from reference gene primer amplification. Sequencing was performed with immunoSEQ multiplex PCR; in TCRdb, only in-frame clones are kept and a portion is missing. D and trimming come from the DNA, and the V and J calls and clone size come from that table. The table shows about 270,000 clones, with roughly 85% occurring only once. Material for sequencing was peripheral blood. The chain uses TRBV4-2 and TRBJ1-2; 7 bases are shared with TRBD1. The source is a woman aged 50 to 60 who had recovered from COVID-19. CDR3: CASSNGGGIYGYTF. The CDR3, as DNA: TGTGCCAGCAGCAACGGAGGGGGCATCTATGGCTACACCTTC.